The clone carrying this T cell receptor (beta chain) came up once. This sample is part of a study of T cell changes during pregnancy in multiple sclerosis. Germline assignment: CDR1 SQVTM and CDR2 ANQGSEA. The CDR3 runs to 12 residues. J lost 4 bases, V lost 5 bases, and 3 bases had no gene match. Produced via immunoSEQ multiplex PCR; TCRdb's table is partial and in-frame only. The sample carries about 110,000 clones, about nine tenths recorded once. This sequence originates from a female donor with multiple sclerosis, enrolled in a pregnancy study. The genes are TRBV29-1 and TRBJ2-7; 9 bases map to TRBD1. Sequenced material: peripheral blood, taken after pregnancy. This CDR3 reads CSVWGQGYEQYF. As DNA, the CDR3 is TGCAGCGTTTGGGGACAGGGTTACGAGCAGTACTTC.